This TCR beta chain was identified during a study of CD8 T cells in ankylosing spondylitis. Whole-study findings and limits: Disease-linked clones reportedly concentrated significantly in matched ankylosing spondylitis synovial fluid. Past studies reported some motif variants in reactive arthritis synovial fluid and blood. Clones linked to the disease showed a CD8+ phenotype. They occurred at relatively low frequencies in peripheral blood. A motif of roughly eight highly homologous TCR beta variants was seen as apparently characteristic of ankylosing spondylitis blood.

This clonotype came up many times. What it binds is unknown. Between the trimmed V and J ends, which lost 10 bases and 8 bases, there was a span of 18 bases. Germline CDR1 ENHRY, CDR2 SYGVKD. The CDR3 runs to 14 residues. With molecular barcodes, quantitative 5'-RACE was used to make the TCR beta libraries. TCRdb used MiXCR to reprocess the 5' RACE reads, holding one entry per CDR3 protein. This sample yields some 800,000 distinct CDR3 sequences, of which approximately 10% are seen a single time; 0.51% belongs to the top ten. Sequencing was performed on blood, either unsorted or a sorted T cell fraction (not recorded which). The V and J genes are TRBV10-3 and TRBJ1-6; unclear D gene. The sequence was collected from a male donor with ankylosing spondylitis. CDR3 amino acids: CATRPGVTHSPLHF. The CDR3, as DNA: TGTGCCACCCGACCGGGAGTAACACATTCACCCCTCCACTTT.